The 31 T cell receptor beta chains below come from one sample, sequenced in a study of human T cells and chemical hapten exposure. MiXCR, run by TCRdb on the RACE reads, gives a single entry per CDR3 protein. This table has roughly 120,000 distinct CDR3 sequences, roughly 10% appearing once. The time point here: patch test 2, 6 weeks after DPC sensitization. As to treatment: therapeutic diphenylcyclopropenone sensitization with weekly scalp DPC. The source material was whole blood, sampled in connection with sensitization to the hapten diphenylcyclopropenone (DPC). These TCRs come from a woman aged 40 to 50 with alopecia areata. Some clones in this sample may be carry-over from other donors' samples.

This chain connects TRBV29-1 to TRBJ2-7, with 9 nucleotides matching TRBD2. After removal of 7 bases from V and 3 bases from J, the junction contained 4 bases not matched to a gene. CDR1 is SQVTM, CDR2 ANQGSEA, per germline. This CDR3 spans 12 amino acids. The CDR3 DNA follows: TGCAGCGGAAAACTAGCGGGCTACGAGCAGTACTTC. It specifies CSGKLAGYEQYF.

There are a few counts of this clonotype. J is TRBJ2-1 and V is TRBV6-2 or TRBV6-3, with D perhaps matching TRBD1 (6 bases). The CDR3 covers 15 residues. Trimming stripped 6 bases from V and 4 bases from J, with 16 bases between. Germline loops: CDR1 MNHEY, CDR2 SVGEGT. The CDR3 is CASSRDRPAYNEQFF. The DNA of the CDR3 is TGTGCCAGCAGCCGAGACAGGCCGGCGTACAATGAGCAGTTCTTC.

This clonotype was counted ten times or more. The chain links TRBV5-5 to TRBJ1-4; D call uncertain. Germline values: CDR1 SGHKS, CDR2 YYEKEE (reference sequence). Trimming removed 0 bases from V and 0 bases from J, with 9 bases in between. The CDR3 covers 16 residues. Written as DNA, the CDR3 is TGTGCCAGCAGCTTGGGAGAGGCTGCAACTAATGAAAAACTGTTTTTT. This encodes CASSLGEAATNEKLFF.

CDR3 DNA sequence: TGCGCCAGCAGCTTGGAAGACAGGGCCCTCACCGGGGAGCTGTTTTTT. Its translation is CASSLEDRALTGELFF. The chain is built from TRBV5-1 and TRBJ2-2; 7 bases map to TRBD1. V trimming: 0 bases; J trimming: 4 bases; junction bases outside the gene matches: 6. In germline, CDR1 is SGHRS, CDR2 YFSETQ. The CDR3 covers 16 residues.

This clonotype has just a few counts. The CDR3 here is CASSLTLSYEQYF. As DNA, the CDR3 is TGTGCCAGTAGTTTAACTCTGTCCTACGAGCAGTACTTC. The chain links TRBV19 to TRBJ2-7; unclear D gene. This CDR3 contains 13 residues. V shed 5 bases and J shed 1 base, with 9 bases lying between them. The germline V gene encodes CDR1 LNHDA and CDR2 SQIVND (reference sequence).

This clonotype turned up a few times. The chain employs TRBV7-8 and TRBJ1-1; no firm D call. Germline CDR1 reads SGHVS; CDR2 reads FQNEAQ. V dropped 3 bases and J dropped 1 base, with 9 bases sitting between them. The CDR3 totals 14 residues. The CDR3, as DNA: TGTGCCAGCAGCTTCGGGCGTTCGAACACTGAAGCTTTCTTT. Its protein is CASSFGRSNTEAFF.

This clonotype showed up just a few times. V and J are TRBV12-3 or TRBV12-4 and TRBJ2-2; maybe TRBD1 (6 bases). Trimming removed 6 bases from V and 8 bases from J, with 13 bases in between. This CDR3 spans 13 amino acids. Here the CDR3 reads CASRPTGRGELFF. The CDR3 DNA follows: TGTGCCAGCAGGCCTACAGGGAGAGGGGAGCTGTTTTTT.

The chain combines TRBV20-1 with TRBJ1-5, with TRBD1 identical over 10 bases. The V segment lost 1 base and the J segment 6 bases; nucleotides outside the gene matches: 3. The germline V gene encodes CDR1 DFQATT and CDR2 SNEGSKA (reference sequence). This CDR3 is 14 amino acids long. CDR3 DNA sequence: TGCAGTGCTAGAGTGACAGGGGGCGCTCAGCCCCAGCATTTT. It specifies CSARVTGGAQPQHF.

This clonotype was recorded a few times. The chain links TRBV6-4 to TRBJ2-3; 9 positions agree with TRBD2. The V and J ends lost 2 bases and 1 base, in that order; junction bases with no gene match: 1. The CDR3 length is 15 residues. Germline V gene lookup returns CDR1 MRHNA and CDR2 SNTAGT. In nucleotides, the CDR3 is TGTGCCAGCAGTGACGGCGGGGGGGGCACAGATACGCAGTATTTT. Its protein is CASSDGGGGTDTQYF.

This clonotype was counted only a few times. The chain links TRBV4-2 to TRBJ2-1, with 15 bases lining up with TRBD2. The trim removed 10 bases at V and 3 bases at J, leaving 10 bases unmatched. CDR1 is LGHNA, CDR2 YNFKEQ, per germline. The length of the CDR3 is 17 residues. Here the CDR3 DNA reads TGTGCCACCGGGACTAGCGGGGGGCCTACTTTCTACAATGAGCAGTTCTTC. Translation: CATGTSGGPTFYNEQFF.

This clonotype was counted only a few times. The chain uses TRBV5-4 and TRBJ1-2; TRBD1 agrees at 9 bases. This CDR3 spans 14 amino acids. The junction had 4 bases not matched to a gene; V was cut back by 6 bases and J by 1 base. From germline, CDR1 is SGHNT and CDR2 YYREEE (reference sequence). CDR3 in amino acids: CASISDRGNYGYTF. The CDR3 bases are TGTGCCAGCATCTCGGACAGGGGTAACTATGGCTACACCTTC.

At least ten counts were recorded for this clonotype. This chain uses TRBV7-2 with TRBJ2-5; 9 bases line up with TRBD2. This CDR3 is 17 amino acids long. Trimming removed 3 bases from V and 3 bases from J; junction bases left unmatched: 11. Germline V gene sequence: CDR1 SGHTA, CDR2 FQGNSA. The CDR3 region is CASSFKTSGLSKETQYF. The DNA for the CDR3 is TGTGCCAGCAGCTTCAAGACTAGCGGCCTTTCAAAAGAGACCCAGTACTTC. Drawing the rest from reference TRBV7-2 and TRBJ2-5, the complete variable domain is GAGVSQSPSNKVTEKGKDVELRCDPISGHTALYWYRQSLGQGLEFLIYFQGNSAPDKSGLPSDRFSAERTGGSVSTLTIQRTQQEDSAVYLCASSFKTSGLSKETQYFGPGTRLLVL.

This clonotype was seen repeatedly, ten times or more. The chain couples TRBV14 to TRBJ1-1; D gene ambiguous. The CDR3 covers 12 residues. Germline values: CDR1 SGHDN, CDR2 FVKESK. The V and J ends lost 4 bases and 11 bases respectively, with 14 bases between them. The CDR3: CASSREGLRAFF. As DNA, the CDR3 is TGTGCCAGCAGCCGGGAGGGCCTGCGGGCTTTCTTT.

This clonotype appeared many times. The rearrangement uses TRBV5-6 and TRBJ1-6; D is ambiguous. The V gene lost 5 bases and the J gene lost 4 bases, with 10 bases spanning the gap. CDR1 and CDR2 from the germline V gene are SGHDT and YYEEEE. This CDR3 has 14 residues. Written as DNA, the CDR3 is TGTGCCAGCAGATCGGGCACTTATAATTCACCCCTCCACTTT. Translated, it gives CASRSGTYNSPLHF.

The J gene is TRBJ1-1, the V gene TRBV7-6; no reliable D call. Trimming cost V 5 bases and J 1 base, with 5 bases left between them. The CDR3 is 12 residues long. CDR1 and CDR2 (germline): SGHVS, FNYEAQ. The chain's CDR3 is CASSAENTEAFF. In DNA form, the CDR3 reads TGTGCCAGCAGCGCGGAGAACACTGAAGCTTTCTTT. The full variable domain, in which reference TRBV7-6 and TRBJ1-1 provide the parts outside the CDR3, is GAGVSQSPRYKVTKRGQDVALRCDPISGHVSLYWYRQALGQGPEFLTYFNYEAQQDKSGLPNDRFSAERPEGSISTLTIQRTEQRDSAMYRCASSAENTEAFFGQGTRLTVV.

This clonotype was counted a few times. The chain joins TRBV20-1 to TRBJ2-1; 9 bases match TRBD2. CDR1 DFQATT and CDR2 SNEGSKA come from the germline V gene (reference sequence). This CDR3 region has 19 residues. The trim removed 3 bases at V and 4 bases at J, leaving 19 bases unmatched. The CDR3 region has the DNA TGCAGTGCTAGTAACCTAGGGTCTCTGGCTAGCGGGGCTTACAATGAGCAGTTCTTC. This sequence encodes CSASNLGSLASGAYNEQFF.

A note on this clonotype: A much more abundant neighbour one base away suggests this may be a read error. The rearrangement links TRBV7-2 to TRBJ1-2; possible D gene TRBD1, 6 bases. The CDR3 contains 13 residues. CDR1 and CDR2 from the germline V gene are SGHTA and FQGNSA. Here the CDR3 reads CASGLRGAGGYTF. CDR3 nucleotide sequence: TGTGCCAGCGGCTTAAGGGGGGCCGGTGGCTACACCTTC.

In this sample, this clonotype turned up a few times. V and J are TRBV28 and TRBJ2-7; perhaps TRBD1 as D (6 bases). The CDR3 covers 15 residues. Trimming left V 4 bases short and J 1 base short, with 14 bases between. Germline loops: CDR1 MDHEN, CDR2 SYDVKM. The CDR3 sequence is CASSSPQGGSYEQYF. CDR3 DNA sequence: TGTGCCAGCAGTTCCCCACAGGGCGGTTCCTACGAGCAGTACTTC.

This clonotype turned up a few times. This chain uses TRBV6-2 or TRBV6-3 with TRBJ1-5, with D perhaps matching TRBD1 (6 bases). The length of the CDR3 is 18 residues. Germline CDR1 is MNHEY and CDR2 is SVGEGT. The V end lost 2 bases, the J end lost 4 bases, and 21 bases lay between the germline ends. The CDR3 spells CASSYPDIGRGSNQPQHF. The CDR3 coding sequence is TGTGCCAGCAGTTACCCCGATATTGGCAGGGGATCTAATCAGCCCCAGCATTTT.

This clonotype came up many times. V gene TRBV9 combines with J gene TRBJ2-7, with D maybe TRBD1 (5 bases). The germline V and J ends were trimmed by 0 bases and 3 bases, with 7 bases remaining between them. The CDR3 contains 13 residues. Germline CDR1 SGDLS, CDR2 YYNGEE. CDR3 sequence: CASSVGQSYEQYF. The CDR3, as DNA: TGTGCCAGCAGCGTAGGACAGAGCTACGAGCAGTACTTC.

This clonotype has only a few counts. The V and J genes are TRBV9 and TRBJ2-1; D assignment may be TRBD1 or TRBD2 (5 bases each). This CDR3 spans 16 amino acids. Germline V gene data show CDR1 as SGDLS and CDR2 as YYNGEE. Trimming pared 3 bases from V and 6 bases from J, leaving 19 bases between. CDR3 amino acids: CASSAGEGSYGNEQFF. The CDR3 DNA sequence: TGTGCCAGCAGCGCCGGAGAGGGGTCTTACGGCAATGAGCAGTTCTTC.

This clonotype occurred a few times. The rearrangement joins TRBV20-1 to TRBJ1-6, with D possibly TRBD1 on 5 matching bases. This CDR3 comprises 16 residues. The germline V gene encodes CDR1 DFQATT and CDR2 SNEGSKA (reference sequence). V was clipped by 6 bases and J by 0 bases, with 15 bases between them. The CDR3 loop reads CSAKSGTSSYNSPLHF. For the CDR3, the DNA is TGCAGTGCAAAATCCGGGACGAGCTCCTATAATTCACCCCTCCACTTT.

Many counts were recorded for this clonotype. This chain links TRBV5-1 with TRBJ2-3; 9 positions match TRBD1. Germline V gene sequence: CDR1 SGHRS, CDR2 YFSETQ. V lost 4 bases, J lost 0 bases, and 3 bases stayed unmatched. The CDR3 has 15 amino acids. The CDR3 DNA is TGCGCCAGCAGCCCGGGACAGGGCAGCACAGATACGCAGTATTTT. Encoded protein: CASSPGQGSTDTQYF.

This clonotype has a count of ten or more. The V call is TRBV14, the J call TRBJ2-7; D is perhaps TRBD2 (5 bases). The CDR3 runs 15 residues. The germline V gene encodes CDR1 SGHDN and CDR2 FVKESK. V lost 0 bases and J lost 2, with 11 bases in between. CDR3: CASSQEATNAYEQYF. The CDR3 bases are TGTGCCAGCAGCCAAGAAGCGACTAATGCCTACGAGCAGTACTTC.

The chain employs TRBV10-2 and TRBJ2-7; D gene unclear. The CDR3 covers 15 residues. V shed 4 bases and J shed 0 bases, with 13 bases lying between them. CDR1 and CDR2 (germline): WSHSY, SAAADI. The CDR3 DNA is TGCGCCAGCAGTGTGGCACAGACGAGCTCCTACGAGCAGTACTTC. Its translation is CASSVAQTSSYEQYF.

This clonotype was observed many times. V and J are TRBV11-2 and TRBJ2-3; perhaps TRBD1 as D (5 bases). The length of the CDR3 is 13 residues. In germline, CDR1 is SGHAT, CDR2 FQNNGV. The V end was cut by 1 base, the J end by 3 bases, with 5 bases between. CDR3 coding DNA: TGTGCCAGCAGCTTAGGACAGACAGATACGCAGTATTTT. This sequence encodes CASSLGQTDTQYF.

In its sample, this clonotype was seen a few times. The chain combines TRBV4-3 with TRBJ2-7; D gene uncertain. V lost 0 bases, J lost 0 bases, and 12 bases lay in between. CDR1 is LGHNA and CDR2 is YSLEER in the germline V gene. The length of the CDR3 is 16 residues. The CDR3 coding sequence is TGCGCCAGCAGCCAAGACATGGCGGATGGCTCCTACGAGCAGTACTTC. Translation: CASSQDMADGSYEQYF.

This clonotype was counted ten times or more. The gene calls are TRBV12-3 or TRBV12-4 and TRBJ2-7, with a possible D match to TRBD1 (5 bases). The V gene lost 0 bases and the J gene lost 5 bases, with 14 bases spanning the gap. This CDR3 region has 15 residues. Here the CDR3 reads CASSLATDHPHEQYF. The DNA for the CDR3 is TGTGCCAGCAGTTTAGCGACAGATCATCCCCACGAGCAGTACTTC.

This clonotype has ten or more counts. The V call is TRBV18, the J call TRBJ1-2; TRBD1 matches at 8 bases. Per germline, CDR1 KGHSH and CDR2 LQKENI. The CDR3 is 14 residues long. Germline trimming cut 1 base from V and 4 bases from J; bases unmatched to any gene: 2. Written as DNA, the CDR3 is TGTGCCAGCTCACCACGACAGGGGCTCTATGGCTACACCTTC. Amino acids: CASSPRQGLYGYTF. Based on the CDR3 plus reference TRBV18 and TRBJ1-2, the full variable domain is NAGVMQNPRHLVRRRGQEARLRCSPMKGHSHVYWYRQLPEEGLKFMVYLQKENIIDESGMPKERFSAEFPKEGPSILRIQQVVRGDSAAYFCASSPRQGLYGYTFGSGTRLTVV.

This clonotype was observed a few times. The chain links TRBV5-1 to TRBJ1-3; D is uncertain. The length of the CDR3 is 17 residues. V lost 1 base and J lost 0, with 14 bases in between. Germline CDR1 and CDR2: SGHRS and YFSETQ. The CDR3 reads CASSLSGNSLSGNTIYF. DNA for the CDR3: TGCGCCAGCAGCTTGAGTGGTAACAGCCTCTCTGGAAACACCATATATTTT.

There are a few counts of this clonotype. The rearrangement uses TRBV7-9 and TRBJ1-1, with TRBD1 matching over 8 bases. The J segment lost 0 bases and the V segment lost 7 bases, leaving 1 base of the junction unmatched. The CDR3 contains 13 residues. The germline CDR1 and CDR2 sequences are SEHNR and FQNEAQ (reference sequence). This chain's CDR3 is CASNRGVNTEAFF. CDR3 DNA sequence: TGTGCCAGCAACAGGGGGGTGAACACTGAAGCTTTCTTT.